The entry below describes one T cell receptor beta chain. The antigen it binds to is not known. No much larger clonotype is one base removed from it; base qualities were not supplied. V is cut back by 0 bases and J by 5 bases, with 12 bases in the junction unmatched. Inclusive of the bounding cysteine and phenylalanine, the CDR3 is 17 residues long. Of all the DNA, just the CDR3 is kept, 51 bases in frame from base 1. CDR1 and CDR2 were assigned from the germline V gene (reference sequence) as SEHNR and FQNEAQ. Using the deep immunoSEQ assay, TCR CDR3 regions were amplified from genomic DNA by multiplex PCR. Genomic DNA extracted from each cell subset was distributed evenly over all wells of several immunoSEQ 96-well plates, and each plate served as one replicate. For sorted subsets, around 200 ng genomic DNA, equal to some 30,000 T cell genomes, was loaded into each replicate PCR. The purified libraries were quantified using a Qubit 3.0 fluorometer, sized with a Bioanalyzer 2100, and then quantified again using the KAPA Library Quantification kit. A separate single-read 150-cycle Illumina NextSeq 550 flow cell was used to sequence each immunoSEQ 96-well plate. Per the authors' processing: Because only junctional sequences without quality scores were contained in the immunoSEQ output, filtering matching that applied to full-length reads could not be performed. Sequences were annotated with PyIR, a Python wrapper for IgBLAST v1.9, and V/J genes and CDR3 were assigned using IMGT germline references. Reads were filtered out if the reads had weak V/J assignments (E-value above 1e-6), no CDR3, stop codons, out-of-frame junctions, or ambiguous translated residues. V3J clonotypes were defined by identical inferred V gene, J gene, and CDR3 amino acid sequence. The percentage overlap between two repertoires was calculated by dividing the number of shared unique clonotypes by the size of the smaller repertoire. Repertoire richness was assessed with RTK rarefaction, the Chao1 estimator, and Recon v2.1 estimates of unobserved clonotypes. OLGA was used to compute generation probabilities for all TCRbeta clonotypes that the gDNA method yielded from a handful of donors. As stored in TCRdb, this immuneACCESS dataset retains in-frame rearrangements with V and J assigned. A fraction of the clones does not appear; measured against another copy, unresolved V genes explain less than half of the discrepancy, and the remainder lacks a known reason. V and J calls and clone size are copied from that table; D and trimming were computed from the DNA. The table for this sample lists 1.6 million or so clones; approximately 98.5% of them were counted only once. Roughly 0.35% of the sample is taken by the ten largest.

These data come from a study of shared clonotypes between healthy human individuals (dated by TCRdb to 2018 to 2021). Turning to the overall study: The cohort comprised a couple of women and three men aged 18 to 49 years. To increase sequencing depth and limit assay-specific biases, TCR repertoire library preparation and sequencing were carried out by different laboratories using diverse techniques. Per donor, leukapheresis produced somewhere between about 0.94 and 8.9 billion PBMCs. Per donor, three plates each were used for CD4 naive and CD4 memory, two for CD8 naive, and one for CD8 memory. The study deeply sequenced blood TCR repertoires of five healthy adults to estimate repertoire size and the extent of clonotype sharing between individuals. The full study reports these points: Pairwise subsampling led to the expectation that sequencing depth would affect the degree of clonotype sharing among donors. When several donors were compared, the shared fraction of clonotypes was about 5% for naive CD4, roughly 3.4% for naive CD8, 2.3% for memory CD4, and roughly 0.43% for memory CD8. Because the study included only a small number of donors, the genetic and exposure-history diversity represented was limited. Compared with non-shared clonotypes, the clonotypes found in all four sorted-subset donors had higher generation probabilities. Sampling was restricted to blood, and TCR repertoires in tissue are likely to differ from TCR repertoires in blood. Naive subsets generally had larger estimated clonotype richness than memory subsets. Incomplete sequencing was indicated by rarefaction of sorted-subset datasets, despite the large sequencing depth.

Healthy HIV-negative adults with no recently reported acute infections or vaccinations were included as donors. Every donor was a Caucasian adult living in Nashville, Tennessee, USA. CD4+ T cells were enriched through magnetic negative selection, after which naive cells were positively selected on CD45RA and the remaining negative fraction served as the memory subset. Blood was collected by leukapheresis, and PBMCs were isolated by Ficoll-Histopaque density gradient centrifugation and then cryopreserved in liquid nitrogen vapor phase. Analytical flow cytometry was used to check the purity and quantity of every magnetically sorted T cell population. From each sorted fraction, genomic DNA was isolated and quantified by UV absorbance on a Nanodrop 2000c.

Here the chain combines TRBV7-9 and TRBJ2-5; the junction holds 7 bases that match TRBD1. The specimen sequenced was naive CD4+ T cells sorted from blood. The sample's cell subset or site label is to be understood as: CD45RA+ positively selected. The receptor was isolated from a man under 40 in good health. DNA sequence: TGTGCCAGCAGCTTAGCGCTTCTCACAGGGGTATTGGAGACCCAGTACTTC. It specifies CASSLALLTGVLETQYF.